A single sample gave rise to the 23 T cell receptor beta chains below, sequenced in a study of T cells in localized non-small cell lung cancer. TCRdb's copy holds only in-frame clones and misses some; the assay was immunoSEQ multiplex PCR. The table includes roughly 36,000 clones, roughly nine tenths detected once. Sequences were derived from PBMCs, sampled before any cancer treatment. Receptor source: a man aged 35-75 years with stage II lung adenocarcinoma.

V and J are TRBV7-8 and TRBJ1-3, with 10 bases matching TRBD1. The CDR3 runs 15 residues. Germline V gives CDR1 SGHVS, CDR2 FQNEAQ. The V segment lost 6 bases and the J segment 1 base; nucleotides outside the gene matches: 3. Written as DNA, the CDR3 is TGTGCCAGCAGGGAGGACAGGGGGTCTGGAAACACCATATATTTT. This translates into CASREDRGSGNTIYF.

The V and J genes are TRBV5-6 and TRBJ2-3; D is tentatively TRBD1 or TRBD2 (5 bases each). Trimming stripped 0 bases from V and 2 bases from J, with 7 bases between. Germline V gene sequence: CDR1 SGHDT, CDR2 YYEEEE. The CDR3 has 14 amino acids. CDR3 DNA sequence: TGTGCCAGCAGCTTGGGGGGGATCACAGATACGCAGTATTTT. Translating it yields CASSLGGITDTQYF.

The V and J genes are TRBV2 and TRBJ1-2, with D unclear. This CDR3 is 12 amino acids long. V gave up 2 bases and J gave up 0 bases, with 1 base separating them. CDR1 is SNHLY and CDR2 is FYNNEI in the germline V gene. Written as DNA, the CDR3 is TGTGCCAGCAGTGAATCTAACTATGGCTACACCTTC. Protein sequence: CASSESNYGYTF.

V usage is TRBV28 and J usage is TRBJ2-1; 9 bases are a match to TRBD2. J gave up 7 bases and V 9 bases, and 13 bases lay outside the gene matches. Looked up from germline, CDR1 is MDHEN and CDR2 is SYDVKM. The CDR3 loop spans 15 amino acids. The CDR3 region has the DNA TGTGCCAGTAAAGACGATGGGCGGGGGGGAAATGAGCAGTTCTTC. The encoded protein is CASKDDGRGGNEQFF.

The chain uses TRBV28 and TRBJ2-5; TRBD1 agrees at 11 bases. Germline assignment: CDR1 MDHEN and CDR2 SYDVKM. CDR3 size: 17 residues. V shed 3 bases, J shed 5 bases, and the junction held 11 bases outside the gene matches. This chain's CDR3 is CASSFLPIGTGGETQYF. The CDR3 nucleotides read TGTGCCAGCAGTTTCCTACCCATCGGGACAGGGGGGGAGACCCAGTACTTC.

The V and J genes are TRBV19 and TRBJ1-5; no clear D gene. V lost 5 bases to trimming and J lost 0 bases, with 11 bases between them. CDR1 LNHDA and CDR2 SQIVND come from the germline V gene (reference sequence). The CDR3 consists of 15 residues. The CDR3 loop reads CASSVVIDSNQPQHF. The CDR3 nucleotides read TGTGCCAGTAGTGTCGTGATAGATAGCAATCAGCCCCAGCATTTT.

The V gene is TRBV9, the J gene TRBJ1-3; D unclear. Germline CDR1 SGDLS, CDR2 YYNGEE. The V gene lost 0 bases and the J gene lost 8 bases, with 9 bases spanning the gap. CDR3 length: 13 residues. CDR3 loop: CASSVAPADTIYF. CDR3 DNA: TGTGCCAGCAGCGTAGCTCCAGCGGACACCATATATTTT.

The rearrangement joins TRBV28 to TRBJ1-2; unclear D gene. V lost 5 bases and J 4 bases, leaving 8 bases between the germline ends. The V gene's germline CDR1 is MDHEN and CDR2 SYDVKM. The CDR3 loop spans 12 amino acids. For the CDR3, the DNA is TGTGCCAGCAGTCTCAAAGGCTATGGCTACACCTTC. As protein: CASSLKGYGYTF.

The chain combines TRBV27 with TRBJ1-1; D perhaps matches TRBD1 (6 bases). V shed 4 bases and J shed 5 bases, with 17 bases lying between them. Germline V gene sequence: CDR1 MNHEY, CDR2 SMNVEV (reference sequence). The CDR3 contains 15 residues. CDR3 loop: CASSSLSGGQTEAFF. CDR3 in DNA: TGTGCCAGCAGTTCCCTGTCCGGGGGCCAAACTGAAGCTTTCTTT.

V usage is TRBV5-1 and J usage is TRBJ1-5, with 9 bases fitting TRBD1. After removal of 0 bases from V and 3 bases from J, the junction contained 4 bases not matched to a gene. The CDR3 length is 16 residues. The germline V gene has CDR1 SGHRS and CDR2 YFSETQ. The CDR3: CASSLGDRADNQPQHF. CDR3 coding DNA: TGCGCCAGCAGCTTGGGGGACAGGGCAGACAATCAGCCCCAGCATTTT.

The chain employs TRBV11-2 and TRBJ2-2; tentative D call: TRBD2 (6 bases). Germline V gene data show CDR1 as SGHAT and CDR2 as FQNNGV. The CDR3 runs 17 residues. Trimming stripped 2 bases from V and 5 bases from J, with 18 bases between. The CDR3 sequence: CASSLYGTGVRTGELFF. The CDR3 nucleotides are TGTGCCAGCAGCTTATATGGAACGGGAGTACGGACCGGGGAGCTGTTTTTT.

The sample holds a few counts of this clone. Here the CDR3 DNA reads TGCAGTGCCCGACGGAACACTGAAGCTTTCTTT. Its protein product is CSARRNTEAFF. The V gene is TRBV20-1, the J gene TRBJ1-1, with unresolved D. This CDR3 contains 11 residues. V shed 6 bases and J shed 1 base, with 6 bases lying between them. Per germline, CDR1 DFQATT and CDR2 SNEGSKA (reference sequence).

The J gene is TRBJ2-1, the V gene TRBV19, with 12 bases lining up with TRBD2. Germline lookup yields CDR1 LNHDA and CDR2 SQIVND (reference sequence). This CDR3 region has 14 residues. The ends lost 5 bases at V and 8 bases at J; junction bases unmatched: 4. The CDR3 is CASSLGLAGDEQFF. CDR3 nucleotide sequence: TGTGCCAGTAGTTTGGGACTAGCGGGCGATGAGCAGTTCTTC.

The chain is built from TRBV2 and TRBJ1-1, with D maybe TRBD1 (5 bases). Germline CDR1 and CDR2: SNHLY and FYNNEI. The CDR3 consists of 16 residues. V was trimmed by 6 bases and J by 0 bases, leaving 17 bases between them. CDR3 in DNA: TGTGCCAGCAGGAGGGAGGGGTCCCTTGTGAACACTGAAGCTTTCTTT. Protein sequence: CASRREGSLVNTEAFF.

The chain combines TRBV27 with TRBJ1-4; D possibly corresponds to TRBD1 (6 bases). This CDR3 comprises 17 residues. The germline V gene has CDR1 MNHEY and CDR2 SMNVEV (reference sequence). V lost 0 bases and J lost 4, with 15 bases in between. The CDR3 bases are TGTGCCAGCAGTTTATCCAGGGGCGATAGCGATAATGAAAAACTGTTTTTT. Translated: CASSLSRGDSDNEKLFF.

The V and J genes are TRBV6-1 and TRBJ1-1, with D possibly being TRBD1 (6 bases). Germline V lookup: CDR1 MNHNS, CDR2 SASEGT. V was cut by 10 bases and J by 4 bases, with 19 bases left in between. The CDR3 runs 14 residues. The CDR3 sequence is CATKGVGWATEAFF. The CDR3 nucleotides are TGTGCCACGAAGGGGGTAGGCTGGGCCACTGAAGCTTTCTTT.

The CDR3 sequence is CASSGQTGAGETQYF. The CDR3 nucleotides are TGTGCCAGCAGCGGGCAGACAGGGGCGGGTGAGACCCAGTACTTC. The gene calls are TRBV2 and TRBJ2-5; 8 nucleotides agree with TRBD1. The length of the CDR3 is 15 residues. With 6 bases clipped from V and 5 bases from J, the junction kept 11 bases outside the gene matches. The germline CDR1 and CDR2 sequences are SNHLY and FYNNEI.

The chain employs TRBV5-4 and TRBJ2-2, with no clear D. Trimming stripped 5 bases from V and 1 base from J, with 9 bases between. The CDR3 consists of 14 residues. Germline V gives CDR1 SGHNT, CDR2 YYREEE (reference sequence). The CDR3 region is CASRYNRNTGELFF. The CDR3 DNA reads TGTGCCAGCAGATATAATCGGAACACCGGGGAGCTGTTTTTT.

This rearrangement joins TRBV11-3 to TRBJ1-1; D uncertain. V was cut by 9 bases and J by 7 bases, with 6 bases left in between. The CDR3 consists of 9 residues. Germline lookup yields CDR1 SGHNT and CDR2 YENEEA. The CDR3 spells CASNYEAFF. In nucleotides, the CDR3 is TGTGCCAGTAACTATGAAGCTTTCTTT.

V usage is TRBV28 and J usage is TRBJ1-3; no clear D. Trimming cost V 7 bases and J 0 bases, with 13 bases left between them. The germline CDR1 and CDR2 sequences are MDHEN and SYDVKM. The CDR3 runs to 15 residues. The DNA for the CDR3 is TGTGCCAGCAAGTTTTCCCCGGTCTCTGGAAACACCATATATTTT. Protein: CASKFSPVSGNTIYF.

The chain carries TRBV18 and TRBJ1-4; no firm D call. V lost 2 bases and J lost 0, with 10 bases in between. The CDR3 runs 16 residues. CDR1 is KGHSH and CDR2 is LQKENI in the germline V gene. The CDR3 reads CASSPFTLATNEKLFF. Here the CDR3 DNA reads TGTGCCAGCTCACCATTCACCTTAGCAACTAATGAAAAACTGTTTTTT.

The chain combines TRBV4-3 with TRBJ2-3, with 11 bases identical to TRBD2. The germline gives CDR1 LGHNA, CDR2 YSLEER. The CDR3 spans 16 residues. V lost 1 base, J lost 5 bases, and 5 bases stayed unmatched. The chain's CDR3 is CASSQGVGLAGDTQYF. In nucleotides, the CDR3 is TGCGCCAGCAGCCAAGGCGTAGGACTAGCGGGAGATACGCAGTATTTT.

The sample holds one count of this clone. The CDR3 nucleotides read TGTGCCAGCAGTTCCCGTCCCACAGGCTACTCCTACAATGAGCAGTTCTTC. It yields the protein CASSSRPTGYSYNEQFF. This sequence joins TRBV28 and TRBJ2-1, with D possibly being TRBD1 (5 bases). Trimming took 4 bases from V and 0 from J, leaving 16 bases between them. Germline V lookup: CDR1 MDHEN, CDR2 SYDVKM. The CDR3 covers 17 residues. Supplemented by reference TRBV28 and TRBJ2-1, the full variable domain reads DVKVTQSSRYLVKRTGEKVFLECVQDMDHENMFWYRQDPGLGLRLIYFSYDVKMKEKGDIPEGYSVSREKKERFSLILESASTNQTSMYLCASSSRPTGYSYNEQFFGPGTRLTVL.